This TCR beta chain appears in the sequencing data of a study of T cells in Graves' hyperthyroidism and ophthalmopathy. With a duration under 2 months, the hyperthyroidism was newly diagnosed in patients aged 18 to 65. This clonotype was recorded at least ten times. Its antigen is undetermined. Regarding the study as a whole: Most thyroid clonotypes expanded above 0.001 were also detected in blood.

The CDR3 extends over 16 amino acids. The junction had 4 bases not matched to a gene; V was cut back by 2 bases and J by 0 bases. Per germline, CDR1 SGHAT and CDR2 FQNNGV. The investigators amplified TCR beta CDR3 regions from RNA transcripts. The primer set for the first-round RT-PCR of the TCR CDR3 was HTBI. TCRdb processed the multiplex PCR reads anew with MiXCR; each CDR3 protein has one entry. Among some 300,000 distinct CDR3 sequences listed, 10% to 15% were seen once. The TCR sequence derives from a woman aged 25 to 39 with Graves' hyperthyroidism that later progressed to Graves' ophthalmopathy. Sequencing was done on a sample of blood. The chain uses TRBV11-2 and TRBJ1-1; 9 bases align to TRBD1. The CDR3 reads CASSLRTGAMNTEAFF. CDR3 bases: TGTGCCAGCAGCTTAAGGACAGGGGCCATGAACACTGAAGCTTTCTTT. Using reference TRBV11-2 and TRBJ1-1 for the parts outside the CDR3, the full variable domain is EAGVAQSPRYKIIEKRQSVAFWCNPISGHATLYWYQQILGQGPKLLIQFQNNGVVDDSQLPKDRFSAERLKGVDSTLKIQPAKLEDSAVYLCASSLRTGAMNTEAFFGQGTRLTVV.